Presented here are 25 T cell receptor beta chains from one specimen sequenced in a study of T-cell reconstitution after alpha-beta-depleted transplantation in children. Researchers prepared the TCRbeta library using unique molecular identifiers, the study reports. TCRdb ran MiXCR on the PCR reads and lists one entry per CDR3 protein. The table lists about 110,000 distinct CDR3 sequences, 10% of them singletons, with more than 7% in the top ten. This material consisted of PBMCs from the stem cell graft donor, taken from the stem cell graft. These TCRs come from a human donor who donated a stem cell graft to a child with acute lymphoblastic leukemia.

There are many counts of this clonotype. The chain has TRBV12-3 or TRBV12-4 and TRBJ2-1, with D perhaps given as TRBD1 or TRBD2 (5 bases each). The CDR3 length is 12 residues. The germline V and J ends were trimmed by 3 bases and 8 bases, with 8 bases remaining between them. CDR3 sequence reads: CASSFGTDEQFF. CDR3 in DNA: TGTGCCAGCAGTTTTGGGACGGATGAGCAGTTCTTC.

In this sample, this clonotype turned up a few times. The chain links TRBV7-3 to TRBJ2-1; 8 bases fit TRBD2. The V gene end was trimmed by 5 bases and the J gene end by 2 bases; junction bases not matched to a gene: 17. This CDR3 contains 19 residues. Germline CDR1 is SGHTA and CDR2 is FQGTGA. This CDR3 reads CASSLRPGAGGGPYNEQFF. In DNA, the CDR3 is TGTGCCAGCAGCCTTCGTCCCGGGGCGGGCGGGGGGCCCTACAATGAGCAGTTCTTC.

This clonotype was counted ten times or more. The gene calls are TRBV3-1 and TRBJ2-1; D may be TRBD2 (7 bases). The ends were cut back, 1 base at V and 6 bases at J, with 16 bases in the middle. The germline gives CDR1 LGHDT, CDR2 YNNKEL (reference sequence). The CDR3 has 16 residues. The CDR3 here is CASSQGRGGAANEQFF. In DNA, the CDR3 is TGTGCCAGCAGCCAAGGAAGAGGGGGGGCTGCCAATGAGCAGTTCTTC.

This clonotype appeared many times. The genes are TRBV12-3 or TRBV12-4 and TRBJ2-7; 14 positions match TRBD2. The CDR3 covers 18 residues. The V segment lost 3 bases and the J segment 4 bases; nucleotides outside the gene matches: 11. CDR3 coding DNA: TGTGCCAGCAGTTTCCGGGGACTAGCGGGAGTGCGGGCTTACGAGCAGTACTTC. As protein: CASSFRGLAGVRAYEQYF.

Many counts were recorded for this clonotype. This chain uses TRBV7-2 with TRBJ2-5; D not certain. V was cut by 1 base and J by 4 bases, with 13 bases left in between. Looked up from germline, CDR1 is SGHTA and CDR2 is FQGNSA. This CDR3 has 15 amino acids. CDR3 bases: TGTGCCAGCAGCTTAGGGTTCCTGCAGGCAGAGACCCAGTACTTC. This encodes CASSLGFLQAETQYF.

This clonotype was found a few times. This sequence joins TRBV7-8 and TRBJ1-1; maybe TRBD1 (6 bases). CDR1 SGHVS and CDR2 FQNEAQ come from the germline V gene. V shed 2 bases and J shed 1 base, with 11 bases lying between them. This CDR3 is 15 amino acids long. CDR3 in amino acids: CASSLLDRTNTEAFF. CDR3 nucleotide sequence: TGTGCCAGCAGCTTATTAGACAGGACGAACACTGAAGCTTTCTTT.

This clonotype has a count of ten or more. The chain employs TRBV5-1 and TRBJ1-4; 10 positions agree with TRBD1. The CDR3 contains 15 residues. Losses at the gene ends were 4 bases for V and 8 bases for J; bases not matched to a gene: 8. Germline assignment: CDR1 SGHRS and CDR2 YFSETQ. CDR3 protein: CASSKRDRGGEKLFF. CDR3 DNA sequence: TGCGCCAGCAGCAAACGGGACAGGGGCGGCGAAAAACTGTTTTTT.

This clonotype was seen repeatedly, ten times or more. V usage is TRBV10-3 and J usage is TRBJ2-1; 9 bases match TRBD2. With 4 bases clipped from V and 6 bases from J, the junction kept 7 bases outside the gene matches. Germline V lookup: CDR1 ENHRY, CDR2 SYGVKD. The CDR3 contains 15 residues. The CDR3 loop is CAISGLQTSGNEQFF. The CDR3 DNA sequence: TGTGCCATCAGTGGGCTGCAGACTAGCGGCAATGAGCAGTTCTTC.

At least ten counts were recorded for this clonotype. The chain is built from TRBV29-1 and TRBJ2-2, with 8 bases fitting TRBD1. CDR1 is SQVTM, CDR2 ANQGSEA, per germline. The V and J ends lost 6 bases and 1 base, in that order; junction bases with no gene match: 1. There are 13 residues in the CDR3. The CDR3 spells CSVDRENTGELFF. The CDR3 region has the DNA TGCAGCGTGGACAGGGAGAACACCGGGGAGCTGTTTTTT.

The chain links TRBV20-1 to TRBJ1-1, with D possibly being TRBD1 (5 bases). The germline CDR1 and CDR2 sequences are DFQATT and SNEGSKA (reference sequence). Deletions cut 5 bases from V and 4 bases from J, with 20 bases between. The CDR3 runs to 15 residues. CDR3 coding DNA: TGCAGTGCTCCGAACCCCCAGGGAGGCACCACTGAAGCTTTCTTT. Translating gives CSAPNPQGGTTEAFF.

The chain combines TRBV5-6 with TRBJ1-2; D gene unclear. Trimming took 3 bases from V and 0 from J, leaving 9 bases between them. The CDR3 extends over 14 amino acids. CDR1 and CDR2 (germline): SGHDT, YYEEEE. The CDR3 DNA follows: TGTGCCAGCAGCTACAGCCCCTCTAACTATGGCTACACCTTC. Translating it yields CASSYSPSNYGYTF.

This clonotype was seen at least ten times. The chain links TRBV20-1 to TRBJ2-1, with D possibly matching TRBD2 (6 bases). CDR1 and CDR2 from the germline V gene are DFQATT and SNEGSKA (reference sequence). Trimming removed 3 bases from V and 8 bases from J, with 23 bases in between. There are 16 residues in the CDR3. The CDR3: CSASALGGGEEDEQFF. The CDR3 region has the DNA TGCAGTGCTAGTGCCCTGGGGGGAGGAGAGGAGGATGAGCAGTTCTTC.

Ten or more counts support this clonotype. The genes are TRBV5-1 and TRBJ2-3, with 7 positions matching TRBD2. V dropped 0 bases and J dropped 2; count of bases not matched to a gene: 6. The CDR3 consists of 16 residues. CDR1 is SGHRS and CDR2 is YFSETQ in the germline V gene. This chain's CDR3 is CASSLGEGLTTDTQYF. In DNA form, the CDR3 reads TGCGCCAGCAGCTTGGGGGAGGGCTTAACCACAGATACGCAGTATTTT. The full variable domain, completed using reference TRBV5-1 and TRBJ2-3, is KAGVTQTPRYLIKTRGQQVTLSCSPISGHRSVSWYQQTPGQGLQFLFEYFSETQRNKGNFPGRFSGRQFSNSRSEMNVSTLELGDSALYLCASSLGEGLTTDTQYFGPGTRLTVL.

This clonotype was picked up many times. The CDR3 coding sequence is TGCGCCAGCAGTCAGGCAGGGGTAGAGGGGACCCAGTACTTC. Translation gives CASSQAGVEGTQYF. V usage is TRBV4-1 and J usage is TRBJ2-5, with D possibly being TRBD1 (6 bases). V lost 6 bases and J lost 7, with 18 bases in between. Germline V CDR1 and CDR2: MGHRA, YSYEKL. The CDR3 totals 14 residues.

This clonotype was seen ten or more times. The chain has TRBV5-2 and TRBJ2-3; the table calls TRBD2, which could not be checked here. TRBV5-2 counts as a pseudogene. The CDR3 sequence is 24 residues long. In nucleotides, the CDR3 is TGTGCCAGCAAGACGAGAGAGGTTTCAGGGGCCACAGTTACGGCGGGAGCGTTGACAGATACGCAGTATTTT. The encoded protein is CASKTREVSGATVTAGALTDTQYF.

This clonotype came up many times. This rearrangement joins TRBV20-1 to TRBJ1-2, with TRBD1 identical over 7 bases. CDR1 DFQATT and CDR2 SNEGSKA come from the germline V gene (reference sequence). Trimming removed 3 bases from V and 6 bases from J; junction bases left unmatched: 7. The CDR3 runs 13 residues. The CDR3 here is CSASPAQGDGYTF. Written as DNA, the CDR3 is TGCAGTGCTAGCCCGGCCCAGGGGGATGGCTACACCTTC.

The sample holds many counts of this clonotype. This chain uses TRBV5-1 with TRBJ2-2; D may be TRBD1 (5 bases). This CDR3 contains 14 residues. The V end lost 4 bases, the J end lost 2 bases, and 9 bases lay between the germline ends. Germline CDR1 reads SGHRS; CDR2 reads YFSETQ. The CDR3 DNA sequence: TGCGCCAGCAGCCCGGACATAAACACCGGGGAGCTGTTTTTT. Protein: CASSPDINTGELFF.

This clonotype was seen at least ten times. This chain joins TRBV12-3 or TRBV12-4 and TRBJ2-2; weak D call: TRBD1 (5 bases). V lost 8 bases and J 2 bases, leaving 15 bases between the germline ends. This CDR3 comprises 15 residues. CDR3 nucleotides: TGTGCCAGCGTCTGGGAAACAGGAAACACCGGGGAGCTGTTTTTT. Amino acids: CASVWETGNTGELFF.

This clonotype was detected ten times or more. The chain has TRBV20-1 and TRBJ1-5, with TRBD1 matching over 8 bases. Germline-derived CDR1 and CDR2 are DFQATT and SNEGSKA (reference sequence). The CDR3 is made up of 14 amino acids. V shed 4 bases, J shed 5 bases, and the junction held 7 bases outside the gene matches. The CDR3 sequence: CSANQGQVYQPQHF. CDR3 DNA: TGCAGTGCTAACCAGGGACAGGTCTATCAGCCCCAGCATTTT.

This clonotype came up many times. The chain uses TRBV20-1 and TRBJ1-2; D is undetermined. The CDR3 is 12 amino acids. CDR1 and CDR2 from the germline V gene are DFQATT and SNEGSKA (reference sequence). V was clipped by 5 bases and J by 2 bases, with 9 bases between them. For the CDR3, the DNA is TGCAGTGCTCCCAGACCAAACTATGGCTACACCTTC. The encoded protein is CSAPRPNYGYTF.

This clonotype was recorded many times. V gene TRBV7-9 combines with J gene TRBJ1-2, with D tentatively TRBD1 (5 bases). CDR3 size: 12 residues. Germline V CDR1 and CDR2: SEHNR, FQNEAQ (reference sequence). V gave up 7 bases and J gave up 6 bases, with 12 bases separating them. As DNA, the CDR3 is TGTGCCAGCACCGGAGACAGACATGGCTACACCTTC. Its protein product is CASTGDRHGYTF.

This clonotype was detected many times. V is TRBV5-1 and J is TRBJ1-4; D uncertain. Germline CDR1 reads SGHRS; CDR2 reads YFSETQ. Trimming stripped 4 bases from V and 8 bases from J, with 18 bases between. This CDR3 is 15 amino acids long. CDR3 in amino acids: CASSPSDPGHEKLFF. The CDR3 bases are TGCGCCAGCAGCCCCTCTGACCCTGGGCACGAAAAACTGTTTTTT.

This clonotype occurred many times. J is TRBJ1-4 and V is TRBV12-3 or TRBV12-4, with D unclear. V lost 6 bases and J 1 base, leaving 9 bases between the germline ends. The CDR3 has 14 residues. CDR3 DNA sequence: TGTGCCAGCAGGCAGCAGCAAACTAATGAAAAACTGTTTTTT. This gives the protein CASRQQQTNEKLFF.

This clonotype was observed many times. This chain connects TRBV12-3 or TRBV12-4 to TRBJ2-7, with D possibly TRBD1 on 5 matching bases. The CDR3 spans 14 residues. Trimming pared 5 bases from V and 2 bases from J, leaving 13 bases between. The CDR3: CASSPGAETYEQYF. CDR3 DNA: TGTGCCAGCAGTCCTGGGGCGGAAACCTACGAGCAGTACTTC.

Ten or more counts support this clonotype. The chain recombines TRBV5-1 with TRBJ1-3, with D possibly TRBD1 on 5 matching bases. V lost 4 bases and J 3 bases, leaving 14 bases between the germline ends. The length of the CDR3 is 15 residues. Looked up from germline, CDR1 is SGHRS and CDR2 is YFSETQ. The CDR3 protein is CASSLGGGDGNTIYF. CDR3 DNA: TGCGCCAGCAGCCTGGGGGGAGGCGATGGAAACACCATATATTTT.